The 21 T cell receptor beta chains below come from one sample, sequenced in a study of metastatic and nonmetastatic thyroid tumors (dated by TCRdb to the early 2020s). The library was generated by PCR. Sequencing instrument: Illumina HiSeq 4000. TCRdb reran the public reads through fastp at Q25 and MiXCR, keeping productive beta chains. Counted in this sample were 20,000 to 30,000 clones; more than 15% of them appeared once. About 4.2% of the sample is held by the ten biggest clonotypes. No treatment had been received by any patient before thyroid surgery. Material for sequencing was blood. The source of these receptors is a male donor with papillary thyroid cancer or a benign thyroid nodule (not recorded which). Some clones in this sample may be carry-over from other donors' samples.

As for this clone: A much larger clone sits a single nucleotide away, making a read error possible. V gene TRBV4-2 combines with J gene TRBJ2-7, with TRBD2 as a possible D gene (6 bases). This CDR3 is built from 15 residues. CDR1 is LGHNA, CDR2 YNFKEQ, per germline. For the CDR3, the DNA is TGTGCCAGCAGCCAAGCCCATAGCGGCTACTACGATCAGTACTTC. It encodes CASSQAHSGYYDQYF.

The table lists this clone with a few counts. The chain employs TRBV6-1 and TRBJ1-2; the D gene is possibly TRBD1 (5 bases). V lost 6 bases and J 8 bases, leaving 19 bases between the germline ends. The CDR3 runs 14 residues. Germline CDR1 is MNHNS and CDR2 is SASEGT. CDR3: CASSLGQGGMGYTF. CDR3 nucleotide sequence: TGTGCCAGCAGCCTTGGGCAGGGCGGTATGGGCTACACCTTC.

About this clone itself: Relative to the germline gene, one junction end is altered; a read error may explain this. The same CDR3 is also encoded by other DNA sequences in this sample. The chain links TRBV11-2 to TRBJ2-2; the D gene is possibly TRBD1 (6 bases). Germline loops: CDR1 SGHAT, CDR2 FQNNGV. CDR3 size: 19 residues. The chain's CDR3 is CASSLGIGRTALFTGELFF. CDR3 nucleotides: TGTGCCAGTAGCTTAGGGATCGGTCGGACAGCCCTCTTCACCGGGGAGCTGTTTTTT. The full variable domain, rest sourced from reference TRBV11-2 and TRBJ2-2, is EAGVAQSPRYKIIEKRQSVAFWCNPISGHATLYWYQQILGQGPKLLIQFQNNGVVDDSQLPKDRFSAERLKGVDSTLKIQPAKLEDSAVYLCASSLGIGRTALFTGELFFGEGSRLTVL.

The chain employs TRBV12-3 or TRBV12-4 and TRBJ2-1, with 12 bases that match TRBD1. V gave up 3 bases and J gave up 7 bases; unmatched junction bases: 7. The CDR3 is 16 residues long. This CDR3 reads CASSLSGTGGFNEQFF. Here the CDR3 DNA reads TGTGCCAGCAGTTTGTCCGGGACAGGGGGCTTTAATGAGCAGTTCTTC.

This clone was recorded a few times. CDR3: CASSENTGRTDTQYF. CDR3 bases: TGCGCCAGCAGTGAGAATACCGGACGGACAGATACGCAGTATTTT. This chain uses TRBV10-1 with TRBJ2-3; D is ambiguous. The CDR3 is made up of 15 amino acids. The V gene's germline CDR1 is WNHNN and CDR2 SYGVQD (reference sequence). V lost 2 bases to trimming and J lost 3 bases, with 12 bases between them.

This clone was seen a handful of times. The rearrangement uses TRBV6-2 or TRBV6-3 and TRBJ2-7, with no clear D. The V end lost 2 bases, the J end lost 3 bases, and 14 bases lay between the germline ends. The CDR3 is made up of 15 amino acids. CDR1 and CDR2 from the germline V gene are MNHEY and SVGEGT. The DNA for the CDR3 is TGTGCCAGCAGTTACACCCGGACGGACCTCTACGAGCAGTACTTC. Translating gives CASSYTRTDLYEQYF.

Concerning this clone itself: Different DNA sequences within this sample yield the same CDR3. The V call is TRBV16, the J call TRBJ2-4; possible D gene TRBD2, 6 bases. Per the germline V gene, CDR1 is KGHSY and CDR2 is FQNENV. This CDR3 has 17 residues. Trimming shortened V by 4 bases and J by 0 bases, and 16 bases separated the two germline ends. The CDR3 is CASSPGVRAIAKNIQYF. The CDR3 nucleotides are TGTGCCAGCAGCCCGGGAGTACGCGCGATAGCCAAAAACATTCAGTACTTC. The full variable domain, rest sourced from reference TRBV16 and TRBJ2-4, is GEEVAQTPKHLVRGEGQKAKLYCAPIKGHSYVFWYQQVLKNEFKFLISFQNENVFDETGMPKERFSAKCLPNSPCSLEIQATKLEDSAVYFCASSPGVRAIAKNIQYFGAGTRLSVL.

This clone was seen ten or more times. The CDR3 DNA is TGTGCCACCTCCCGGGACAGGGGCATATACGAGCAGTACTTC. This encodes CATSRDRGIYEQYF. V and J are TRBV15 and TRBJ2-7; 10 bases line up with TRBD1. This CDR3 contains 14 residues. Trimming took 8 bases from V and 4 from J; bases not matched to a gene: 8. CDR1 is LNHNV, CDR2 YYDKDF, per germline (reference sequence).

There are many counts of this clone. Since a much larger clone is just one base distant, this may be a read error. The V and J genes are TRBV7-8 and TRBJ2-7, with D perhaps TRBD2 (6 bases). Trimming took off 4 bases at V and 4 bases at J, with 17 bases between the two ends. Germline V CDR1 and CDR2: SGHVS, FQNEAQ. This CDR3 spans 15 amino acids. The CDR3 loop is CASSSSGLESYEQYV. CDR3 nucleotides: TGTGCCAGCAGCTCATCGGGACTGGAGAGTTACGAGCAGTACGTC.

Here the CDR3 DNA reads TGTGCCAGCAGTTTCGGACAGGGATCAACTGAAGCTTTCTTT. This gives the protein CASSFGQGSTEAFF. The genes are TRBV12-3 or TRBV12-4 and TRBJ1-1; TRBD1 aligns across 8 bases. There are 14 residues in the CDR3. J gave up 5 bases and V 3 bases, and 5 bases lay outside the gene matches.

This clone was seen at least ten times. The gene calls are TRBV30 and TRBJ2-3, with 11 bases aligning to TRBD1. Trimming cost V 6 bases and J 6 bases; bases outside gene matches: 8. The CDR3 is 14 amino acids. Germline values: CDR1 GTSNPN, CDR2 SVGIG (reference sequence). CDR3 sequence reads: CACTRTGGADTQYF. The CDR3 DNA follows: TGTGCCTGTACGAGGACAGGGGGCGCGGATACGCAGTATTTT.

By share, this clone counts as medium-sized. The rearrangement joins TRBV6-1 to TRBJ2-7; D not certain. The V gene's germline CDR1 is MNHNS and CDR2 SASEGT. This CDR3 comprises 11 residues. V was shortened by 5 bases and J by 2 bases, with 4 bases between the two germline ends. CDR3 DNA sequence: TGTGCCAGCAGTTCGACCTACGAGCAGTACTTC. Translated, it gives CASSSTYEQYF.

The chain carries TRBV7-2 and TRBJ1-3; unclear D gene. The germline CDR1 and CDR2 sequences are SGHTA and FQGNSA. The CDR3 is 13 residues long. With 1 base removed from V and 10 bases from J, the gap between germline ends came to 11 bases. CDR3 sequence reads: CASSLGPMDTIYF. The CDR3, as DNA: TGTGCCAGCAGCTTAGGACCCATGGATACCATATATTTT.

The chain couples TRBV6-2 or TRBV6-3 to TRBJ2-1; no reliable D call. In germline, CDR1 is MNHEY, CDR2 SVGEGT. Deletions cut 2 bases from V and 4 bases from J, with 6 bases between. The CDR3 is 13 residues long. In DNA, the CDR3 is TGTGCCAGCAGTTACCTACCGTACAATGAGCAGTTCTTC. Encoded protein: CASSYLPYNEQFF.

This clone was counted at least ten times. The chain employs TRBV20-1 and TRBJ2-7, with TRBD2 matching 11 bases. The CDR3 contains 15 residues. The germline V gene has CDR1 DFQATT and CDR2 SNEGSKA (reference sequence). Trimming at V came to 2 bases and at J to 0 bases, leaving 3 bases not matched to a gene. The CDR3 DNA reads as TGCAGTGCTAGACCAACTAGCGGGAGCTCCTACGAGCAGTACTTC. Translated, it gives CSARPTSGSSYEQYF.

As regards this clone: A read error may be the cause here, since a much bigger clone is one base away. DNA for the CDR3: TGTGCCAGCAGCCAAGACCAGGGACAGTTCTCCTACGAGCAGTACTTC. Amino acid sequence: CASSQDQGQFSYEQYF. This sequence joins TRBV3-1 and TRBJ2-7; the match to TRBD1 covers 7 bases. This CDR3 has 16 amino acids. With V trimmed by 0 bases and J by 0 bases, 5 bases remained unmatched. Germline-derived CDR1 and CDR2 are LGHDT and YNNKEL (reference sequence).

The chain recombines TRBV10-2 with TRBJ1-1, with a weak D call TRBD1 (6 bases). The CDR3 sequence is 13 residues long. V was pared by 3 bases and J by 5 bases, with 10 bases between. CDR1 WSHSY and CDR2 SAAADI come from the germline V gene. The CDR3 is CASSDWRGTEAFF. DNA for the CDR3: TGCGCCAGCAGTGACTGGAGGGGGACTGAAGCTTTCTTT.

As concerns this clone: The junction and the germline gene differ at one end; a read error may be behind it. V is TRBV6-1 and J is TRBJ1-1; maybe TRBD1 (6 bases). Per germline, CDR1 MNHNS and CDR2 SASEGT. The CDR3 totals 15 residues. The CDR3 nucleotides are TGTGCCACCAGTCAGGACAGACCAAAGAACACTGAAGCTTTCTTT. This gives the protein CATSQDRPKNTEAFF.

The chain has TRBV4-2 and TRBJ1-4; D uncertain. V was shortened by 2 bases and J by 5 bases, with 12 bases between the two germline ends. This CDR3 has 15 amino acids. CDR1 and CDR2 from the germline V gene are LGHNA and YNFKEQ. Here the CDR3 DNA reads TGTGCCAGCAGCCAAACAAGACACCCAAATGAAAAACTGTTTTTT. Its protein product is CASSQTRHPNEKLFF.

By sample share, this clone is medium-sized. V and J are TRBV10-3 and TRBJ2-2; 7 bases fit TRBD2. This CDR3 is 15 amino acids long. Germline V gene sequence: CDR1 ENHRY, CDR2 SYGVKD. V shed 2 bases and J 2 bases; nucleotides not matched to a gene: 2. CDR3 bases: TGTGCCATCAGTGAGACAGCGGGAAACACCGGGGAGCTGTTTTTT. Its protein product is CAISETAGNTGELFF.

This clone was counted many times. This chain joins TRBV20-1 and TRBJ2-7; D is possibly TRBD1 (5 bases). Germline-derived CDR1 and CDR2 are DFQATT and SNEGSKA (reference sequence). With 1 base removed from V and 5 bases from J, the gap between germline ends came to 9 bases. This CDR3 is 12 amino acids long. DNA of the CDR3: TGCAGTGCTAGAGCAGGGTTCAACGAGCAGTACTTC. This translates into CSARAGFNEQYF.